The clone carrying this TCR beta chain was counted ten times or more. Its antigen is unidentified. It may be a read error: a sequence one base away is much more abundant. As it was prepared, the TCRbeta library received unique molecular identifiers. One entry per CDR3 protein results from TCRdb running MiXCR on the PCR reads. The sample lists some 450,000 distinct CDR3 sequences, around 46% occurring once. This CDR3 contains 13 residues. V lost 4 bases, J lost 4 bases, and 4 bases stayed unmatched. Germline V gene lookup returns CDR1 SGHRS and CDR2 YFSETQ. This sample was taken from a study of T-cell reconstitution after alpha-beta-depleted transplantation in children. Findings and caveats of the study: About two months after transplant, alpha-beta T cells reportedly came from several hundred expanded graft clones. T-cell counts and diversity at one year post-transplant came mainly from newly produced T cells.

This TCR was recovered from a girl aged 2 to 10 with aplastic anemia, due to receive a stem cell transplant. This sequence joins TRBV5-1 and TRBJ1-2; 7 nucleotides line up with TRBD1. The sample here was PBMCs, taken before TCRalphabeta/CD19-depleted stem cell transplant. CDR3 DNA sequence: TGCGCCAGCAGCGCCGGGACAGTCTATGGCTACACCTTC. This encodes CASSAGTVYGYTF.